This T cell receptor (beta chain) comes out of a study of CD8+CD57+ T cells in acquired aplastic anemia. The template used for profiling TCR beta VDJ and CDR3 was genomic DNA. MiXCR was run by TCRdb on the reads, yielding one entry per CDR3 protein. Among 100,000 to 150,000 distinct CDR3 sequences listed, 48% were seen once. The CDR3 has 15 amino acids. Germline V gene sequence: CDR1 LNHDA, CDR2 SQIVND (reference sequence). V lost 7 bases and J 2 bases, leaving 15 bases between the germline ends. In regard to this clonotype: Its antigen remains unidentified.

General study points: Controls and patients did not differ significantly in CD8+ Simpson's diversity. Overlap between patients and controls comprised about 28 CD8+ CDR3 sequences.

The V call is TRBV19, the J call TRBJ1-5; D might be TRBD1 (6 bases). Sequenced input: sorted CD4+, CD8+, or CD8+CD57+ T cells (not recorded which) from PBMCs. The source is a human donor in good health, serving as a control. The CDR3: CASTGSGGGNQPQHF. CDR3 nucleotides: TGTGCCAGTACGGGGTCGGGGGGCGGCAATCAGCCCCAGCATTTT.